The table lists the clone carrying this T cell receptor beta chain with a few counts. What it binds is unknown. Three rounds of nested PCR, following a modified ARM-PCR protocol, produced the TCRbeta library. TCRdb reanalysed the multiplex PCR reads using MiXCR and keeps one entry per CDR3 protein. This sample carries about 86,000 distinct CDR3 sequences, roughly three quarters of them seen once, and the ten largest clones take 20% to 25%. The data belong to a study of tumor and adjacent non-tumor tissue in lung cancer. The overall study: There were some 11 adenocarcinoma, 2 squamous cell carcinoma and 1 small cell lung cancer cases. Millions of productive TCRbeta reads were obtained per sample on average. Regarding the study as a whole: Compared with tumor, normal lung showed significantly lower TCR diversity. Normal lung showed higher cumulative top 100 clone frequency than tumor.

No cell sorting was done before RNA was extracted from the tissue. Distant lung tissue was collected more than 3 cm away from the tumor edge. CDR3 length: 16 amino acids. Germline assignment: CDR1 MRHNA and CDR2 SNTAGT. V lost 0 bases and J lost 6; bases outside the gene matches: 8. The source material was distant non-tumor lung tissue. The receptor's source is a woman in her 50s with non-small cell lung cancer. The rearrangement joins TRBV6-4 to TRBJ2-3, with TRBD2 matching 8 bases. The CDR3 nucleotides are TGTGCCAGCAGTGACTCAGCGGGAGCGGGTTCGGATACGCAGTATTTT. Protein: CASSDSAGAGSDTQYF.